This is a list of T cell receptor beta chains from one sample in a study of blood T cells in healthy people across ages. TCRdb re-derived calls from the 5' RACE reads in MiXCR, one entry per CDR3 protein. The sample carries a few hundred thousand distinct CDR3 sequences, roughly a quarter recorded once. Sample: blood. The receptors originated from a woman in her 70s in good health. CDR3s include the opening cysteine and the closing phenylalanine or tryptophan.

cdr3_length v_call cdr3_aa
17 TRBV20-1 CSATSSGLGVTSEKLFF
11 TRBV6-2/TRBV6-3 CASRDYNEQFF
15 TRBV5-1 CASSPGTFDGGSYTF
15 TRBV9 CASSVTGWTNEKLFF
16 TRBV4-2 CASSPQSTRDTYTIYF
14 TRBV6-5 CASSYSRGTDTQYF
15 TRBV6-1 CASSQLPWNTGELFF
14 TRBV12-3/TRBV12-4 CASSFWGGNSPLHF
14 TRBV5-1 CASSPIDSTDTQYF
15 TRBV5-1 CASSTPGTTRDTQYF
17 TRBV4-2 CASSQDKGRYLSYEQYF
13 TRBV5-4 CASSSGYQETQYF
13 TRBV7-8 CASSSDLGDTQYF
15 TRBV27 CASRSGGAGHTEAFF
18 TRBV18 CASSPIPTGGAGNQPQHF
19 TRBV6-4 CASSDSSRSNFDSLAEAFF
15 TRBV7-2 CASTGGGVYQETQYF
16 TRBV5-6 CASSFGQGQGGETQYF
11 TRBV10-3 CAVRGEETQYF
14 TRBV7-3 CASSRGSQTDAQYF